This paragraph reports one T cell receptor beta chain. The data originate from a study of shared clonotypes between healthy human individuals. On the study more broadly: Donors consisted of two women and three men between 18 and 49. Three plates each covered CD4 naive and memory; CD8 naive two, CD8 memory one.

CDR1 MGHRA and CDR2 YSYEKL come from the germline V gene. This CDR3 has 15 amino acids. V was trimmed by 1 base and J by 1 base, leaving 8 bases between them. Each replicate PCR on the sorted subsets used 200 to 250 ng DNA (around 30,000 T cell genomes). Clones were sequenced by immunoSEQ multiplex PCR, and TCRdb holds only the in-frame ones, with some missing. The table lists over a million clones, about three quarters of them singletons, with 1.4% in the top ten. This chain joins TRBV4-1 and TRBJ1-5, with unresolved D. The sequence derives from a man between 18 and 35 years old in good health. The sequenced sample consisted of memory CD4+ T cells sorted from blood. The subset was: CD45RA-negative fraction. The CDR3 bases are TGCGCCAGCAGCCAAGGTTTGCAGAGCAATCAGCCCCAGCATTTT. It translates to CASSQGLQSNQPQHF.